This T cell receptor beta chain was profiled in a study of T cells in women clearing cervical HPV infection. Overall study: Controls' single incident HPV16 infection cleared within 12 months without precancer.

As for this clone: From the germline J gene comes the end of the CDR3, since the read stops 3 residues before it.

Assay used: immunoSEQ multiplex PCR; TCRdb lists only in-frame clones, some missing. The sample spans more than 45,000 clones; the ten largest clones claim around 1.6%. The CDR3 length is 14 residues. V was shortened by 7 bases and J by 6 bases, with 21 bases between the two germline ends. Per the germline V gene, CDR1 is SQVTM and CDR2 is ANQGSEA. This TCR was recovered from a woman between 18 and 70 years old with a cervical HPV16 infection that either progressed to CIN3+ or cleared (not recorded which). The chain employs TRBV29-1 and TRBJ1-2; tentatively, D is TRBD1 (6 bases). The sample was blood buffy coat. The sequenced part of the CDR3 DNA is TGCAGCGCCCCCCCGGGACACCTAGAACATGGC. Translating gives CSAPPGHLEHG. The complete CDR3 protein is CSAPPGHLEHGYTF.